Presented here are 17 T cell receptor beta chains from one specimen sequenced in a study of CD8 T cells in ankylosing spondylitis. TCRdb used MiXCR to reprocess the 5' RACE reads, holding one entry per CDR3 protein. The table lists about 96,000 distinct CDR3 sequences, roughly 10% of them singletons. Material: blood, either unsorted or a sorted T cell fraction (not recorded which). The receptors originated from a male donor with ankylosing spondylitis or in good health (not recorded which).

The sample holds many counts of this clonotype. This chain joins TRBV12-3 or TRBV12-4 and TRBJ1-5, with 9 bases that match TRBD1. V dropped 6 bases and J dropped 3; count of bases not matched to a gene: 3. This CDR3 spans 14 amino acids. The CDR3 protein is CASSGDRVNQPQHF. CDR3 nucleotide sequence: TGTGCCAGCAGCGGGGACAGGGTCAATCAGCCCCAGCATTTT.

This clonotype was recorded many times. The gene calls are TRBV28 and TRBJ1-5; tentatively, D is TRBD1 (5 bases). The CDR3 is 14 amino acids. Trimming removed 4 bases from V and 0 bases from J, with 7 bases in between. Germline V gene sequence: CDR1 MDHEN, CDR2 SYDVKM. The CDR3 is CASSSGHSNQPQHF. CDR3 sequence (DNA): TGTGCCAGCAGTTCTGGACATAGCAATCAGCCCCAGCATTTT.

In this sample, this clonotype turned up many times. An end of the junction differs from the germline gene, which may be a read error. V gene TRBV7-7 combines with J gene TRBJ2-5; TRBD1 might be the D (8 bases). CDR3 size: 17 residues. In germline, CDR1 is SSHAT, CDR2 FNYEAQ (reference sequence). CDR3 in DNA: TGTGCTAGCAGCTCCGAACGGACAGGGATTTGGGAGGGGACCCAGTACTTC. It encodes CASSSERTGIWEGTQYF.

This clonotype was detected many times. The chain couples TRBV20-1 to TRBJ2-1; D is ambiguous. The V end lost 8 bases, the J end lost 4 bases, and 18 bases lay between the germline ends. The CDR3 sequence is 14 residues long. Per the germline V gene, CDR1 is DFQATT and CDR2 is SNEGSKA (reference sequence). CDR3 in DNA: TGCAGTCCTCGGGCCCACATTGGGTACAATGAGCAGTTCTTC. Its translation is CSPRAHIGYNEQFF.

This clonotype was detected many times. The V gene is TRBV6-4, the J gene TRBJ2-2, with D tentatively TRBD2 (6 bases). The V and J ends lost 6 bases and 0 bases respectively, with 11 bases between them. The CDR3 contains 15 residues. From germline, CDR1 is MRHNA and CDR2 SNTAGT. The CDR3 is CASSNRDSNTGELFF. In DNA, the CDR3 is TGTGCCAGCAGCAACCGGGACTCGAACACCGGGGAGCTGTTTTTT.

In this sample, this clonotype turned up many times. CDR3 in amino acids: CASSSQGGGGFTDTQYF. Here the CDR3 DNA reads TGTGCCAGCAGCTCCCAGGGCGGGGGGGGTTTCACAGATACGCAGTATTTT. The gene calls are TRBV7-2 and TRBJ2-3; 9 bases align to TRBD2. Germline values: CDR1 SGHTA, CDR2 FQGNSA. Trimming removed 4 bases from V and 2 bases from J; junction bases left unmatched: 10. This CDR3 has 17 amino acids.

The sample holds many counts of this clonotype. The chain is built from TRBV10-3 and TRBJ2-7; the match to TRBD2 covers 7 bases. The CDR3 has 14 amino acids. CDR1 ENHRY and CDR2 SYGVKD come from the germline V gene. Losses at the gene ends were 6 bases for V and 0 bases for J; bases not matched to a gene: 5. The CDR3 reads CAISPRGDSYEQYF. Here the CDR3 DNA reads TGTGCCATCAGCCCACGGGGGGACTCCTACGAGCAGTACTTC.

This clonotype was counted a few times. Being one base from a much bigger clone, this may be a read error. The chain joins TRBV28 to TRBJ2-5, with D maybe TRBD1 (5 bases). The CDR3 totals 15 residues. Germline V lookup: CDR1 MDHEN, CDR2 SYDVKM. CDR3 coding DNA: TGTGCCAGCAGTTTTCAGGGTTCTGTTCAAGAGGCCCAGTACTTC. As protein: CASSFQGSVQEAQYF. Complete variable domain (other parts from reference TRBV28 and TRBJ2-5): DVKVTQSSRYLVKRTGEKVFLECVQDMDHENMFWYRQDPGLGLRLIYFSYDVKMKEKGDIPEGYSVSREKKERFSLILESASTNQTSMYLCASSFQGSVQEAQYFGPGTRLLVL.

This clonotype has ten or more counts. This chain connects TRBV12-3 or TRBV12-4 to TRBJ1-2; no reliable D call. V gave up 2 bases and J gave up 6 bases, with 19 bases separating them. This CDR3 has 16 residues. The CDR3, as DNA: TGTGCCAGCAGTTTAAACCGCCTAGGAGCAGAAAATGGCTACACCTTC. Its protein is CASSLNRLGAENGYTF.

The V and J genes are TRBV11-1 and TRBJ2-2; maybe TRBD2 (6 bases). Germline V gene data show CDR1 as SGHAT and CDR2 as FQDESV (reference sequence). Trimming stripped 6 bases from V and 5 bases from J, with 7 bases between. This CDR3 comprises 12 residues. CDR3 DNA sequence: TGTGCCAGCAGAGGAGGGACCGGGGAGCTGTTTTTT. It codes for CASRGGTGELFF.

The chain uses TRBV2 and TRBJ2-1; TRBD2 matches at 7 bases. Per germline, CDR1 SNHLY and CDR2 FYNNEI. This CDR3 spans 15 amino acids. V shed 4 bases and J 0 bases; nucleotides not matched to a gene: 3. The CDR3 is CASSVGGGSYNEQFF. The CDR3 DNA is TGTGCCAGCAGTGTTGGGGGGGGCTCCTACAATGAGCAGTTCTTC.

This clonotype was recorded many times. The chain employs TRBV11-2 and TRBJ2-1; D is tentatively TRBD1 or TRBD2 (5 bases each). The V end lost 5 bases, the J end lost 9 bases, and 20 bases lay between the germline ends. The CDR3 consists of 15 residues. Germline CDR1 and CDR2: SGHAT and FQNNGV. CDR3 in amino acids: CASSPRGGSGPEQFF. In nucleotides, the CDR3 is TGTGCCAGCAGCCCCCGCGGAGGTTCAGGGCCTGAGCAGTTCTTC. The whole variable domain, filled in from reference TRBV11-2 and TRBJ2-1, reads EAGVAQSPRYKIIEKRQSVAFWCNPISGHATLYWYQQILGQGPKLLIQFQNNGVVDDSQLPKDRFSAERLKGVDSTLKIQPAKLEDSAVYLCASSPRGGSGPEQFFGPGTRLTVL.

This clonotype was counted many times. The rearrangement links TRBV18 to TRBJ2-7, with TRBD1 matching 7 bases. Trimming at V came to 5 bases and at J to 0 bases, leaving 4 bases not matched to a gene. Germline loops: CDR1 KGHSH, CDR2 LQKENI. CDR3 length equals 14 residues. CDR3 amino acids: CASSVDRSSYEQYF. DNA for the CDR3: TGTGCCAGCTCAGTGGACAGGAGCTCCTACGAGCAGTACTTC.

This clonotype has at least ten counts. The rearrangement joins TRBV29-1 to TRBJ1-1; possibly TRBD1 for D (6 bases). Trimming removed 7 bases at V and 4 bases at J, with 16 bases between. The CDR3 is 13 amino acids. Per germline, CDR1 SQVTM and CDR2 ANQGSEA. The CDR3 coding sequence is TGCAGCGCCCAAGCGAGGGGGTTCACTGAAGCTTTCTTT. Its translation is CSAQARGFTEAFF.

This clonotype was counted at least ten times. The chain has TRBV10-3 and TRBJ1-1, with TRBD1 as a possible D gene (5 bases). The CDR3 covers 15 residues. V lost 4 bases, J lost 0 bases, and 12 bases lay in between. Germline lookup yields CDR1 ENHRY and CDR2 SYGVKD. The CDR3 reads CAISGTGRMNTEAFF. The CDR3 DNA reads as TGTGCCATCAGTGGAACGGGACGGATGAACACTGAAGCTTTCTTT.

This clonotype was seen repeatedly, ten times or more. The rearrangement uses TRBV6-5 and TRBJ1-2, with TRBD1 identical over 7 bases. Trimming at V came to 4 bases and at J to 4 bases, leaving 6 bases not matched to a gene. Germline CDR1 is MNHEY and CDR2 is SVGAGI. This CDR3 has 14 residues. CDR3: CASSWDSGVYGYTF. In DNA, the CDR3 is TGTGCCAGCAGTTGGGACAGCGGCGTCTATGGCTACACCTTC.

About this clonotype itself: This sequence may be a read error, since a much larger clone differs from it by one base. DNA of the CDR3: TGTGCCAGTAGTATAGGAAGCAACACTGAGCAGTTCTTC. It translates to CASSIGSNTEQFF. This chain uses TRBV19 with TRBJ2-1; D gene ambiguous. The CDR3 totals 13 residues. CDR1 LNHDA and CDR2 SQIVND come from the germline V gene (reference sequence). The V gene lost 1 base and the J gene lost 9 bases, with 10 bases spanning the gap.